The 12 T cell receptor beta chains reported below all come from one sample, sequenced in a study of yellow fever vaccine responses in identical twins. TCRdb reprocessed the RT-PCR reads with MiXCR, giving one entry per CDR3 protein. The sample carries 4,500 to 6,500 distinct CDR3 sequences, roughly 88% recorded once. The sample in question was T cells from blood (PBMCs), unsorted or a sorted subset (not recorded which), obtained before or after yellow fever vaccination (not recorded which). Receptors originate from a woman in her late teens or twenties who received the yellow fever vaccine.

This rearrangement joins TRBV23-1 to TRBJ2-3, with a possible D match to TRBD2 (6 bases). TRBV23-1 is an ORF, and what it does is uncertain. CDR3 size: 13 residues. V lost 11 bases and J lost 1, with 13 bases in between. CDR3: CARRGTRTDTQYF. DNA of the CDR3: TGCGCCCGCCGGGGGACCCGCACAGATACGCAGTATTTT.

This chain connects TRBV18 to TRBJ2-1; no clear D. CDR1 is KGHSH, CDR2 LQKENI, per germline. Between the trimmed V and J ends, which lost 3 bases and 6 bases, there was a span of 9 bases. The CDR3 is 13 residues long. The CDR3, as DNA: TGTGCCAGCTCACCGGCCCTGGGCAATGAGCAGTTCTTC. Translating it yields CASSPALGNEQFF.

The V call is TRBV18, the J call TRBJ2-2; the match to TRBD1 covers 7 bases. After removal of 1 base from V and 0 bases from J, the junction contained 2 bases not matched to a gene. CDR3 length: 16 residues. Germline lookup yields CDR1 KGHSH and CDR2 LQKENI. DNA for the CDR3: TGTGCCAGCTCACCACTGACAGGGTCGAACACCGGGGAGCTGTTTTTT. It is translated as CASSPLTGSNTGELFF. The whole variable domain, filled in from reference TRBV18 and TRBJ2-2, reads NAGVMQNPRHLVRRRGQEARLRCSPMKGHSHVYWYRQLPEEGLKFMVYLQKENIIDESGMPKERFSAEFPKEGPSILRIQQVVRGDSAAYFCASSPLTGSNTGELFFGEGSRLTVL.

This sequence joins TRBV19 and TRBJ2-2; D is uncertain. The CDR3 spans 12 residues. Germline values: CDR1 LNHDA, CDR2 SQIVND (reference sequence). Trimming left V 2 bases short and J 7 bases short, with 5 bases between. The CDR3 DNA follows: TGTGCCAGTAGTATATGGGGCGGGGAGCTGTTTTTT. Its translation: CASSIWGGELFF.

CDR3 amino acids: CASRFRHGQSYEQYF. CDR3 bases: TGTGCCAGCAGATTCCGACACGGACAGTCCTACGAGCAGTACTTC. The chain is built from TRBV11-1 and TRBJ2-7, with D tentatively TRBD1 (6 bases). Germline assignment: CDR1 SGHAT and CDR2 FQDESV (reference sequence). The CDR3 length is 15 residues. V lost 6 bases and J lost 1, with 16 bases in between.

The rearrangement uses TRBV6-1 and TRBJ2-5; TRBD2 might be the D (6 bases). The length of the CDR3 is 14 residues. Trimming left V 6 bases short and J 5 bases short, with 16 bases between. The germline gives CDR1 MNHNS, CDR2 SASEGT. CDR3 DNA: TGTGCCAGCAGCCCCTCCGCGGGGATTGAGACCCAGTACTTC. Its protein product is CASSPSAGIETQYF.

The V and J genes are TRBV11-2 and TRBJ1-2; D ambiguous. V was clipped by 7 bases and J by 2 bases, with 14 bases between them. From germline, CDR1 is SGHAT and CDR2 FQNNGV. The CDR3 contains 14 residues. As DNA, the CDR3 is TGTGCCAGCACCCCATGGACCACCAACTATGGCTACACCTTC. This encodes CASTPWTTNYGYTF.

DNA for the CDR3: TGTGCCACCAGTGATCCCCTACCGGGAGGGAACGGTGAGCAGTTCTTC. Amino acids: CATSDPLPGGNGEQFF. The V and J genes are TRBV24-1 and TRBJ2-1; 8 bases are shared with TRBD2. The CDR3 is 16 residues long. Germline loops: CDR1 KGHDR, CDR2 SFDVKD. Trimming removed 3 bases from V and 9 bases from J; junction bases left unmatched: 12.

CDR3 sequence reads: CASSYPGTGITGELFF. Written as DNA, the CDR3 is TGTGCCAGCAGTTACCCCGGGACAGGGATCACCGGGGAGCTGTTTTTT. This rearrangement joins TRBV6-2 or TRBV6-3 to TRBJ2-2, with 9 positions matching TRBD1. This CDR3 contains 16 residues. V trimming: 2 bases; J trimming: 4 bases; junction bases outside the gene matches: 5. Germline CDR1 is MNHEY and CDR2 is SVGEGT.

The chain's CDR3 is CASSSAGGSYNEQFF. The DNA for the CDR3 is TGTGCCAGCTCATCCGCAGGGGGTTCCTACAATGAGCAGTTCTTC. The gene calls are TRBV18 and TRBJ2-1; 7 nucleotides align to TRBD1. J lost 1 base, V lost 5 bases, and 5 bases had no gene match. Germline CDR1 KGHSH, CDR2 LQKENI. This CDR3 comprises 15 residues.

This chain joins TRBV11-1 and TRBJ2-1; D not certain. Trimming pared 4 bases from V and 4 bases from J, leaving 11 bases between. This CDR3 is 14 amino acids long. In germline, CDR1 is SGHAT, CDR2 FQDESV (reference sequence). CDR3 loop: CASSYKGQYNEQFF. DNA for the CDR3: TGTGCCAGCAGCTATAAGGGTCAATACAATGAGCAGTTCTTC.

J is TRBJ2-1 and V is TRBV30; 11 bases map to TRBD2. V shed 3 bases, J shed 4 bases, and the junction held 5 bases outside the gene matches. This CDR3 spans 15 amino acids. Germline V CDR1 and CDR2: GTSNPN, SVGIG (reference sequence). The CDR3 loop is CAWSATSGDYNEQFF. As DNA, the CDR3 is TGTGCCTGGAGCGCGACTAGCGGGGATTACAATGAGCAGTTCTTC.